This is a list of T cell receptor beta chains from one sample in a study of patients and donors after allogeneic stem cell transplantation. TCRdb re-analysed the RT-PCR reads in MiXCR, keeping a single row per CDR3 protein. The sample lists approximately 140,000 distinct CDR3 sequences; about a third were seen once. The source material was blood, either unsorted or a sorted T cell fraction (not recorded which). These receptors all stem from a human donor who was either an allogeneic HSCT recipient or a stem cell or donor lymphocyte infusion donor (not recorded which). It is not recorded whose cells these are; they may come from a transplant donor. The CDR3 runs from the conserved cysteine through the conserved F or W. A D gene is named only where the DNA matches it firmly. The listing skips clone size in some rows; elsewhere it reads once, few, many or a size class.

clone_size: -
j_call: TRBJ1-5
d_call: TRBD1
v_call: TRBV6-2/TRBV6-3
cdr3_aa: CASSYTGQLLNQPQHF
cdr3_nt: TGTGCCAGCAGTTACACGGGACAGCTGCTCAATCAGCCCCAGCATTTT

clone_size: -
j_call: TRBJ1-2
d_call: -
v_call: TRBV12-3/TRBV12-4
cdr3_aa: CASRSTFALRNGYTF
cdr3_nt: TGTGCCAGCAGATCCACTTTCGCTCTGAGGAATGGCTACACCTTC

clone_size: once
j_call: TRBJ1-1
d_call: -
v_call: TRBV2
cdr3_aa: CASSDGGRHTEAFF
cdr3_nt: TGTGCCAGCAGTGATGGGGGGCGGCACACTGAAGCTTTCTTT

clone_size: -
j_call: TRBJ2-7
d_call: TRBD1
v_call: TRBV27
cdr3_aa: CASSTGQGVGEQYF
cdr3_nt: TGTGCCAGCAGTACGGGACAGGGCGTCGGCGAGCAGTACTTC

clone_size: -
j_call: TRBJ2-1
d_call: TRBD2
v_call: TRBV27
cdr3_aa: CASSLLYGGAPYNEQFF
cdr3_nt: TGTGCCAGCAGTTTATTGTACGGGGGGGCCCCCTACAATGAGCAGTTCTTC

clone_size: -
j_call: TRBJ2-7
d_call: TRBD1
v_call: TRBV6-5
cdr3_aa: CASSFDRVEQYF
cdr3_nt: TGTGCCAGCAGTTTCGACAGGGTCGAGCAGTACTTC

clone_size: -
j_call: TRBJ1-1
d_call: -
v_call: TRBV7-9
cdr3_aa: CASSTPGHRNTEAFF
cdr3_nt: TGTGCCAGCAGCACCCCGGGACATAGGAACACTGAAGCTTTCTTT

clone_size: -
j_call: TRBJ1-5
d_call: TRBD1
v_call: TRBV5-5
cdr3_aa: CASSFGTGEQPQHF
cdr3_nt: TGTGCCAGCAGCTTCGGGACAGGGGAACAGCCCCAGCATTTT

clone_size: -
j_call: TRBJ1-1
d_call: TRBD1
v_call: TRBV12-3/TRBV12-4
cdr3_aa: CASSLQDRVMNTEAFF
cdr3_nt: TGTGCCAGCAGTTTACAGGACAGGGTCATGAACACTGAAGCTTTCTTT

clone_size: -
j_call: TRBJ1-1
d_call: TRBD1
v_call: TRBV7-2
cdr3_aa: CASSPRGQLNTEAFF
cdr3_nt: TGTGCCAGCAGCCCTCGGGGACAGCTGAACACTGAAGCTTTCTTT

clone_size: many
j_call: TRBJ1-5
d_call: -
v_call: TRBV6-6
cdr3_aa: CASSRGGSWPQHF
cdr3_nt: TGTGCCAGCAGCCGGGGGGGATCGTGGCCCCAGCATTTT

clone_size: -
j_call: TRBJ1-4
d_call: -
v_call: TRBV9
cdr3_aa: CASSPTTGRTNEKLFF
cdr3_nt: TGTGCCAGCAGTCCCACTACAGGGAGGACTAATGAAAAACTGTTTTTT

clone_size: -
j_call: TRBJ1-1
d_call: TRBD1
v_call: TRBV20-1
cdr3_aa: CSAISGTGGPEAFF
cdr3_nt: TGCAGTGCAATTTCCGGGACAGGGGGCCCTGAAGCTTTCTTT

clone_size: -
j_call: TRBJ1-6
d_call: -
v_call: TRBV25-1
cdr3_aa: CASSGYGTRNNSPLHF
cdr3_nt: TGTGCCAGCAGTGGATACGGGACAAGGAATAATTCACCCCTCCACTTT

clone_size: -
j_call: TRBJ1-1
d_call: -
v_call: TRBV14
cdr3_aa: CASSQEGVTEAFF
cdr3_nt: TGTGCCAGCAGCCAAGAGGGGGTTACTGAAGCTTTCTTT

clone_size: -
j_call: TRBJ1-2
d_call: TRBD1
v_call: TRBV27
cdr3_aa: CASSFGSRGRNGYTF
cdr3_nt: TGTGCCAGCAGTTTCGGGTCGAGGGGGCGCAATGGCTACACCTTC

clone_size: -
j_call: TRBJ2-3
d_call: TRBD2
v_call: TRBV6-2/TRBV6-3
cdr3_aa: CASSYSLSGGAKDTQYF
cdr3_nt: TGTGCCAGCAGTTACTCCCTCAGCGGGGGGGCTAAGGATACGCAGTATTTT

clone_size: -
j_call: TRBJ1-4
d_call: TRBD1
v_call: TRBV7-2
cdr3_aa: CASRGQATNEKLFF
cdr3_nt: TGTGCCAGCAGGGGACAGGCAACTAATGAAAAACTGTTTTTT

clone_size: few
j_call: TRBJ1-5
d_call: -
v_call: TRBV20-1
cdr3_aa: CSARWTAGDQPQHF
cdr3_nt: TGCAGTGCGAGATGGACAGCAGGGGATCAGCCCCAGCATTTT

clone_size: -
j_call: TRBJ2-4
d_call: TRBD1
v_call: TRBV7-2
cdr3_aa: CASSPWTGGTKNIQYF
cdr3_nt: TGTGCCAGCAGCCCCTGGACAGGGGGGACCAAAAACATTCAGTACTTC

clone_size: -
j_call: TRBJ1-2
d_call: -
v_call: TRBV2
cdr3_aa: CAINRDHTNYGYTF
cdr3_nt: TGTGCCATCAACCGGGACCATACTAACTATGGCTACACCTTC

clone_size: -
j_call: TRBJ1-2
d_call: -
v_call: TRBV24-1
cdr3_aa: CATSDYRDGDYGYTF
cdr3_nt: TGTGCCACCAGTGACTACCGGGACGGTGACTATGGCTACACCTTC

clone_size: many
j_call: TRBJ1-1
d_call: TRBD1
v_call: TRBV12-3/TRBV12-4
cdr3_aa: CASRPPGQGSPEAFF
cdr3_nt: TGTGCCAGCAGACCCCCGGGACAGGGATCTCCTGAAGCTTTCTTT

clone_size: -
j_call: TRBJ1-3
d_call: -
v_call: TRBV12-3/TRBV12-4
cdr3_aa: CASSAGAGSGNTIYF
cdr3_nt: TGTGCCAGCAGTGCCGGGGCCGGCTCTGGAAACACCATATATTTT

clone_size: -
j_call: TRBJ2-1
d_call: -
v_call: TRBV6-6
cdr3_aa: CASGHPGEQFF
cdr3_nt: TGTGCCAGCGGACACCCGGGTGAGCAGTTCTTC

clone_size: -
j_call: TRBJ1-1
d_call: TRBD1
v_call: TRBV5-1
cdr3_aa: CASSLGTGSMNTEAFF
cdr3_nt: TGCGCCAGCAGCCTGGGGACAGGGTCTATGAACACTGAAGCTTTCTTT

clone_size: few
j_call: TRBJ1-6
d_call: -
v_call: TRBV12-3/TRBV12-4
cdr3_aa: CASSETRGGRSYNSPLHF
cdr3_nt: TGTGCCAGCAGTGAGACGAGGGGGGGTAGGTCCTATAATTCACCCCTCCACTTT

clone_size: few
j_call: TRBJ2-5
d_call: -
v_call: TRBV28
cdr3_aa: CASSFQREQETQYF
cdr3_nt: TGTGCCAGCAGTTTCCAAAGGGAACAAGAGACCCAGTACTTC

clone_size: -
j_call: TRBJ1-1
d_call: -
v_call: TRBV5-5
cdr3_aa: CASSLSGSPNTEAFF
cdr3_nt: TGTGCCAGCAGCTTATCCGGGAGCCCGAACACTGAAGCTTTCTTT